The T cell receptor beta chain under discussion was sequenced for a study of blood T cell repertoires in COVID-19. Study context: In Cohort 3, a recovered donor had either two negative PCRs, clearance, or symptom resolution. Whether acute or convalescent, the COVID-19 samples came from the United States, Italy and Spain. Sample material is recorded as cDNA or gDNA derived from T cells, B-cell-depleted T cells, or PBMCs.

The V and J ends lost 5 bases and 4 bases respectively, with 2 bases between them. The CDR3 length is 11 residues. The germline gives CDR1 SGHAT, CDR2 FQNNGV. As processed by the authors: Nucleated cell counts were estimated from reference gene primer amplification. Data came from immunoSEQ multiplex PCR; TCRdb stores just in-frame clones and leaves some out. The V and J calls and the clone size are those of that table, but D and trimming were determined from the DNA. This sample has under 400,000 clones, with approximately 89% found just once. Sequencing used PBMCs or T cells enriched from blood (not recorded which). The receptor comes from a man aged 35 to 55 in a cohort exposed to, infected with or recovered from COVID-19 (not recorded which). The chain uses TRBV11-2 and TRBJ2-2; D not resolved. CDR3 in amino acids: CASSRTGELFF. The CDR3 coding sequence is TGTGCCAGCAGCCGCACCGGGGAGCTGTTTTTT.